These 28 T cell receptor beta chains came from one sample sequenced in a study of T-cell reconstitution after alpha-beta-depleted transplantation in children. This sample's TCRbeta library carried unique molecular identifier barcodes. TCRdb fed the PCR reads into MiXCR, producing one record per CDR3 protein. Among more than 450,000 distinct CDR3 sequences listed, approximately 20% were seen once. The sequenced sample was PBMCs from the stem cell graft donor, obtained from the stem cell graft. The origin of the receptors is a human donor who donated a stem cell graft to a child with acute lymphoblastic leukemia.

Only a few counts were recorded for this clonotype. CDR3 nucleotide sequence: TGTGCCAGCAGTTTGGGGACCGGGGGAGTAAATGAGCAGTTCTTC. Translating it yields CASSLGTGGVNEQFF. This sequence joins TRBV27 and TRBJ2-1, with D perhaps matching TRBD2 (6 bases). The CDR3 totals 15 residues. The germline CDR1 and CDR2 sequences are MNHEY and SMNVEV (reference sequence). Trimming removed 3 bases at V and 7 bases at J, with 16 bases between.

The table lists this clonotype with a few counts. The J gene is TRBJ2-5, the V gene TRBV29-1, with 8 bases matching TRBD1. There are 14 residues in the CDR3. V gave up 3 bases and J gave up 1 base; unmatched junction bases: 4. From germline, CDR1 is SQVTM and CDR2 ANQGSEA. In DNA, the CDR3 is TGCAGCGTTGATCGGGACAGGAGCCAAGAGACCCAGTACTTC. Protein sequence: CSVDRDRSQETQYF.

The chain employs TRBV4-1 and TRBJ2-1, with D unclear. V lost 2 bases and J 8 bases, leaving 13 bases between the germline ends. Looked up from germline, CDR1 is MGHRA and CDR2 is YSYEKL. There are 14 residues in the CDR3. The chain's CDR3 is CASSQTRGSDEQFF. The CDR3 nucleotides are TGCGCCAGCAGCCAAACTCGCGGTTCGGATGAGCAGTTCTTC.

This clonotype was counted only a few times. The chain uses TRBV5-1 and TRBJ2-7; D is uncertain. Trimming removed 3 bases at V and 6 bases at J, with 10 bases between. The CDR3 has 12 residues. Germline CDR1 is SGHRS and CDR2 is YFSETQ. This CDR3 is CASSSLTAEQYF. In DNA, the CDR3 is TGCGCCAGCAGCTCCCTTACGGCCGAGCAGTACTTC.

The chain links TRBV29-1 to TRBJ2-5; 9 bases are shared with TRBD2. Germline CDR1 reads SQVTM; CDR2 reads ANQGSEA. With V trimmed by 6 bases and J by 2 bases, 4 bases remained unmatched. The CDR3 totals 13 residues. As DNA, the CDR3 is TGCAGCGTCTGGACTAGCGAGCAAGAGACCCAGTACTTC. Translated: CSVWTSEQETQYF.

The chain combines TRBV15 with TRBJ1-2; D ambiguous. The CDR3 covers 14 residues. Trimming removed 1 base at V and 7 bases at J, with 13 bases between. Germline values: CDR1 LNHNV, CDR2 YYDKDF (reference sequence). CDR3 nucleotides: TGTGCCACCAGCAGAGGATCAGGTTACGGTGGCTACACCTTC. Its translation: CATSRGSGYGGYTF.

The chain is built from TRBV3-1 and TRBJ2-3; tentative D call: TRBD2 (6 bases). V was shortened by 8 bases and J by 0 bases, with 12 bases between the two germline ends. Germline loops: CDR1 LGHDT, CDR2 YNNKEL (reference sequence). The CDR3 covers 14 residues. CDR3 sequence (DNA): TGTGCCAGCGCGCGGGGCGGCAGCACAGATACGCAGTATTTT. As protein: CASARGGSTDTQYF.

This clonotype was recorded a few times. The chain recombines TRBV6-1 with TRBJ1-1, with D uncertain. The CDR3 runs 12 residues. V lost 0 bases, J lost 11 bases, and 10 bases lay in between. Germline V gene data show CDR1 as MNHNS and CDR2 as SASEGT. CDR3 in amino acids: CASSEAALGAFF. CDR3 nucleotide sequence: TGTGCCAGCAGTGAAGCAGCTTTGGGGGCTTTCTTT.

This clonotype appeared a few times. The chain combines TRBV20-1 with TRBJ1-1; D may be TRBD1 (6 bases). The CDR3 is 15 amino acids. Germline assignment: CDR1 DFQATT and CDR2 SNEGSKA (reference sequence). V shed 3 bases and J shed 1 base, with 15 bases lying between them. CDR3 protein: CSARRQRTANTEAFF. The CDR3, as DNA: TGCAGTGCTAGGCGACAAAGGACAGCGAACACTGAAGCTTTCTTT.

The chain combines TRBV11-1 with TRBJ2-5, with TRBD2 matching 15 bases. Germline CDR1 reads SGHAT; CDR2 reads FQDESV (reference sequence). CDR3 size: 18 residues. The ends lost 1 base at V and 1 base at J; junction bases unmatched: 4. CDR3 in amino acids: CASSLDGLAGGGQETQYF. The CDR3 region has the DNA TGTGCCAGCAGCTTAGACGGACTAGCGGGAGGGGGCCAAGAGACCCAGTACTTC.

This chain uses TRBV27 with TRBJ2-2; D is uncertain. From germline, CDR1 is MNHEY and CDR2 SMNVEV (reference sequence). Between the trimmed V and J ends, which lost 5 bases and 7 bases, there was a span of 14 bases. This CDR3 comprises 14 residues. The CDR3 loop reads CASSPILANGELFF. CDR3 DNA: TGTGCCAGCAGTCCCATCCTGGCTAACGGGGAGCTGTTTTTT.

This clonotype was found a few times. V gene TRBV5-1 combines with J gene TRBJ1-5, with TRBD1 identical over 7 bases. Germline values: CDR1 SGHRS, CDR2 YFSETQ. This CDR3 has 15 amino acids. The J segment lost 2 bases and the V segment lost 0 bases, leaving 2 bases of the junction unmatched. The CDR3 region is CASSLGDSRNQPQHF. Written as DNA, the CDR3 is TGCGCCAGCAGCTTGGGGGACAGTCGCAATCAGCCCCAGCATTTT.

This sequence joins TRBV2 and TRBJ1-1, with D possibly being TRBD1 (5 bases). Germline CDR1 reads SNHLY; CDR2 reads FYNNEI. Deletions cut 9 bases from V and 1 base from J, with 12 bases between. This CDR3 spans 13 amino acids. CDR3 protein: CARGGVPNTEAFF. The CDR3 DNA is TGTGCCAGGGGGGGTGTCCCGAACACTGAAGCTTTCTTT.

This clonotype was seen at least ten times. Written as DNA, the CDR3 is TGTGCCAGCAGTTATGATGAGCAGTTCTTC. Translated: CASSYDEQFF. This sequence joins TRBV6-6 and TRBJ2-1; D unclear. Germline lookup yields CDR1 MNHNY and CDR2 SVGAGI (reference sequence). This CDR3 region has 10 residues. Trimming cost V 3 bases and J 8 bases, with 2 bases left between them.

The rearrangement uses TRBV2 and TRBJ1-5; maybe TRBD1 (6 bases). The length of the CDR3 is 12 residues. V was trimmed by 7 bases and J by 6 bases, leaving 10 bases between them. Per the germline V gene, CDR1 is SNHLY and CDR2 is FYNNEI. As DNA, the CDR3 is TGTGCCAGCAAGACAGGTAGTCAGCCCCAGCATTTT. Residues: CASKTGSQPQHF.

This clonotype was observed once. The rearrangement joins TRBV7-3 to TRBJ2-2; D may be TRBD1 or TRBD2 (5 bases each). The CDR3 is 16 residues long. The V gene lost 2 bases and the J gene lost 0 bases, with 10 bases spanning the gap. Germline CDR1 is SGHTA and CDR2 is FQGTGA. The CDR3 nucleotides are TGTGCCAGCAGCTTAGCTCGGGGCGCGAACACCGGGGAGCTGTTTTTT. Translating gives CASSLARGANTGELFF.

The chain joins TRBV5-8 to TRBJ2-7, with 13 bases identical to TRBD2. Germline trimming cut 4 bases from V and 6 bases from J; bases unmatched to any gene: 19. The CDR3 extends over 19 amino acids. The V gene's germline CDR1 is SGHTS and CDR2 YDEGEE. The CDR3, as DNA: TGTGCCAGCAGCCTTTGGAGCCCTCGACTAGCGGGAGGTACGGGCGAGCAGTACTTC. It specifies CASSLWSPRLAGGTGEQYF.

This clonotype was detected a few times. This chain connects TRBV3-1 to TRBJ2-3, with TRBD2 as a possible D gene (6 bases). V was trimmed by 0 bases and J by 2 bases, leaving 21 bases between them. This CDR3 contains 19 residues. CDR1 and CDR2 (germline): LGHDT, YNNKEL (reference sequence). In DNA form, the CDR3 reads TGTGCCAGCAGCCAAGATTCCGGTTCTGCCAGCGGGTCCACAGATACGCAGTATTTT. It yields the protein CASSQDSGSASGSTDTQYF.

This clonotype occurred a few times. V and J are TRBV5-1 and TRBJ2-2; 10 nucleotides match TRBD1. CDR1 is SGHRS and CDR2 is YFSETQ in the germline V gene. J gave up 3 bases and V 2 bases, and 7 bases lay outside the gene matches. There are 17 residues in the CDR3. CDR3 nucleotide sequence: TGCGCCAGCAGCTTAATCTTGACAGGGGGCTACACCGGGGAGCTGTTTTTT. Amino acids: CASSLILTGGYTGELFF.

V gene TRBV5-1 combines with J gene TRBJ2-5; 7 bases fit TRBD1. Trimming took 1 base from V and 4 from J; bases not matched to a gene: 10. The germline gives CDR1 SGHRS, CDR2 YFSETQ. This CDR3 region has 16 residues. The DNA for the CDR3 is TGCGCCAGCAGCTTGAGTAGGGGGCGCGTAGGAGAGACCCAGTACTTC. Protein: CASSLSRGRVGETQYF.

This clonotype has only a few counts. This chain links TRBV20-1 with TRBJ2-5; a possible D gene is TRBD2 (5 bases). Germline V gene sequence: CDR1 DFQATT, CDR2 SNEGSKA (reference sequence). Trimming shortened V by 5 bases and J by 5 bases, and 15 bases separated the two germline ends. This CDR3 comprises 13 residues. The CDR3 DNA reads TGCAGTGCTGCGGGCGGTCCGCGCGAGACCCAGTACTTC. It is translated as CSAAGGPRETQYF.

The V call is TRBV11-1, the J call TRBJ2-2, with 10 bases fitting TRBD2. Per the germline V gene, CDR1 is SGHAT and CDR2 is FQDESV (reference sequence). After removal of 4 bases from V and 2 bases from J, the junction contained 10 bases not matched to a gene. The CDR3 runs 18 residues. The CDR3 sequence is CASSSSGLAGVNTGELFF. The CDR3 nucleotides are TGTGCCAGCAGCTCCTCAGGCCTAGCGGGAGTTAACACCGGGGAGCTGTTTTTT.

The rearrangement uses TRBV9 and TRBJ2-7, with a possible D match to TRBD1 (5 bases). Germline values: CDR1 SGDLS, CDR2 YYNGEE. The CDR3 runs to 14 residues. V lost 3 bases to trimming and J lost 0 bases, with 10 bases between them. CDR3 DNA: TGTGCCAGCAGCGAAGGGGATCTCTCCTACGAGCAGTACTTC. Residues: CASSEGDLSYEQYF.

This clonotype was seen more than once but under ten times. CDR3 nucleotide sequence: TGCGCCAGCAGCTGGACTAGCGGGAGTGCACAAGAGACCCAGTACTTC. It translates to CASSWTSGSAQETQYF. This sequence joins TRBV5-1 and TRBJ2-5, with 13 bases fitting TRBD2. The CDR3 contains 16 residues. Germline lookup yields CDR1 SGHRS and CDR2 YFSETQ. Trimming removed 3 bases from V and 2 bases from J; junction bases left unmatched: 4.

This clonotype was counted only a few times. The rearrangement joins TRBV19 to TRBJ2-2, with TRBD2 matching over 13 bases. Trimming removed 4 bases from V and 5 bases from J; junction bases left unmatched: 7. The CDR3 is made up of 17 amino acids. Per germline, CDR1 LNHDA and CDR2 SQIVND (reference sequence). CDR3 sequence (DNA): TGTGCCAGTAGTACCCCTCGACTAGCGGGAGGAACCGGGGAGCTGTTTTTT. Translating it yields CASSTPRLAGGTGELFF. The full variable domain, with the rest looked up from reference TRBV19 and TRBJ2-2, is DGGITQSPKYLFRKEGQNVTLSCEQNLNHDAMYWYRQDPGQGLRLIYYSQIVNDFQKGDIAEGYSVSREKKESFPLTVTSAQKNPTAFYLCASSTPRLAGGTGELFFGEGSRLTVL.

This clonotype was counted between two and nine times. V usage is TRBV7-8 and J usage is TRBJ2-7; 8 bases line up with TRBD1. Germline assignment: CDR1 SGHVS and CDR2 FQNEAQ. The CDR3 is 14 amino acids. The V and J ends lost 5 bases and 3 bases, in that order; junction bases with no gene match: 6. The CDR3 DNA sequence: TGTGCCAGCAGCAGGACAGGGAGTCTCTACGAGCAGTACTTC. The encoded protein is CASSRTGSLYEQYF.

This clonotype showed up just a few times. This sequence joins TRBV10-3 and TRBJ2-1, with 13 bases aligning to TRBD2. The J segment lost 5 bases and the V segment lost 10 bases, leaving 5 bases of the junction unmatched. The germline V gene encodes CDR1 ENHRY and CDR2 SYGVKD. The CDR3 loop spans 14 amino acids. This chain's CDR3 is CATHGTSGNNEQFF. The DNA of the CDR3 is TGTGCCACCCACGGGACTAGCGGGAACAATGAGCAGTTCTTC.

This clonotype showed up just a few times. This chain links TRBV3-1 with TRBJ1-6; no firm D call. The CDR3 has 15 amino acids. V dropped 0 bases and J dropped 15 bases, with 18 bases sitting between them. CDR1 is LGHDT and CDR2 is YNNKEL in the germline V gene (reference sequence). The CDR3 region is CASSQEVVALLNLHF. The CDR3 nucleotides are TGTGCCAGCAGCCAAGAAGTTGTGGCACTCCTAAACCTCCACTTT.